This TCR beta chain stems from a study of glioma-infiltrating T cells. As for the study in general: Sequencing aimed for about 4.5- to 11-fold coverage of about a million peripheral T cells. Study conclusions and caveats: Above-expected tissue-blood divergence occurred in all gliomas, most in low-grade ones.

The junction had 9 bases not matched to a gene; V was cut back by 6 bases and J by 10 bases. The CDR3 is 13 amino acids. Germline CDR1 and CDR2: DFQATT and SNEGSKA (reference sequence). A word on this clonotype: Its target is not known. A much larger clone lies a single base off, so this may be a read error.

Using RNA template, CDR3s of TCR alpha and beta were amplified with iRepertoire arm-PCR. TCRdb processed the multiplex PCR reads anew with MiXCR; each CDR3 protein has one entry. The sample shows more than 300,000 distinct CDR3 sequences, around 38% of them seen only once. Sequencing was done on a sample of glioma tissue, nonneoplastic brain tissue, or PBMCs (not recorded which). This receptor was taken from a human donor with low-grade glioma or glioblastoma, undergoing nonglioma brain surgery, or in good health (not recorded which). The J gene is TRBJ2-1, the V gene TRBV20-1; TRBD2 aligns across 10 bases. This CDR3 reads CSATGLAVYEQFF. CDR3 sequence (DNA): TGCAGTGCCACAGGACTAGCGGTCTACGAGCAGTTCTTC.